This T cell receptor beta chain was captured in a study of beta chain features in type 1 diabetes. This CDR3 contains 14 residues. Germline CDR1 reads SEHNR; CDR2 reads FQNEAQ (reference sequence). Trimming pared 3 bases from V and 7 bases from J, leaving 15 bases between. Remarks on this clone: As yet, its antigen is unknown.

Sorting of CD4+ naive, central memory, regulatory and stem cell-like memory cells was performed via CD45RO/CCR7/CD25/CD127/CD95/CD27. Whole-study findings and limits: PCR may have favored shorter templates equally in patients and controls. Sequencing from cDNA could over-represent high-TCR-expressing cells. Type 1 diabetes patients had TCRB CDR3s that were shorter (moderately but significantly so) in all four CD4+ subsets.

Of the isolated RNA, all was reverse transcribed, and so the sequenced material was expressed TCRB transcripts. Here immunoSEQ multiplex PCR was the method, and the copy in TCRdb shows in-frame clones only, minus some. The sample lists about 160,000 clones; approximately 8% were seen once. J is TRBJ1-1 and V is TRBV7-9; D unclear. Sequenced sample: central memory CD4+ T cells from blood. This TCR was recovered from a woman aged 40 to 50 with type 1 diabetes. The CDR3 sequence: CASSLIRGGGEAFF. CDR3 coding DNA: TGTGCCAGCAGCTTGATCCGTGGAGGAGGTGAAGCTTTCTTT.